This entry is about one TCR beta chain. The antigen it binds to is not known. Per-base qualities were not stored, and no clone one base away is much larger. Collaborating institutions collected whole blood in K2EDTA tubes following their own protocols. Collaborator samples were shipped for TCRbeta analysis as frozen whole blood, isolated PBMCs, or DNA extracted from either sample type. The data derive from a study of blood T cell repertoires in COVID-19 (dated by TCRdb to 2019 to 2021). Describing the broader study: Samples covering the acute and convalescent phases of COVID-19 were provided by collaborators in the United States, Italy and Spain. The repertoires were made available in a free public database intended to serve as a resource for research on the immune response to SARS-CoV-2. Where HLA class I and class II types were available, the types were taken from metadata supplied by the sample provider, not from assay-based typing. Subjects who had been exposed to COVID-19, were actively infected with it, or had recovered from it provided the deeply sampled blood TCRbeta repertoires that made up the dataset. Samples came from the ongoing ImmuneRACE study (first 160 participants) plus 1,254 subjects from 6 global collaborators. The prospective study material was composed of cDNA or gDNA derived from T cells, B-cell-depleted T cells, or PBMCs. Nearly every sample came with metadata listing a de-identified subject ID, COVID-19 status, age in years and sex.

Broader findings and caveats from the paper: The amount of clinical and demographic metadata varied by source and participant and was provided uncurated.

The immunoSEQ Assay, a bias-controlled multiplex PCR, was used to amplify TCRbeta CDR3 regions from genomic DNA. The published analysis was carried out like this. The number of nucleated cells in each sample was estimated from the amplification of reference gene primers within the assay. To quantify the absolute abundance of each unique TCRbeta CDR3 rearrangement, sequence reads were collapsed and filtered. For each sample, productive Simpson clonality was calculated as the square root of Simpson's diversity index over productive rearrangements. The table comes from immuneACCESS by way of TCRdb, which keeps in-frame sequences with V and J called. Part of the clones is missing from these tables; in studies checked, under half for an unresolved V gene and the rest for unknown reasons. D and trimming come from the DNA, and the V and J calls and clone size come from that table. The sample table shows approximately 430,000 clones, and 86% are seen once. The top ten constitute roughly 1.4% of the sample.

Sequencing was carried out using peripheral blood. The receptor's source is a woman in her 30s with active or convalescent COVID-19.

CDR3 protein: CATGGQTNTGELFF. The sequenced DNA is TGTGCCACCGGGGGGCAGACGAACACCGGGGAGCTGTTTTTT. The chain is assembled from TRBV19 and TRBJ2-2; the D gene is perhaps TRBD2, on 7 matching bases. CDR1 is given as LNHDA and CDR2 as SQIVND, both from the germline V gene (reference sequence). The CDR3 covers 14 residues, taking in both the cysteine and the phenylalanine. Only the CDR3 part of the read is kept: 42 bases, read in frame from the first base. Trimming takes 10 bases from V and 0 bases from J, and the germline ends sit 12 bases apart.